This TCR beta chain derives from a study of cytotoxic CD8 clonotypes in ibrutinib-treated CLL. About the research overall: It was after a median around twelve months of treatment, range 6 to 36, that response samples were taken. Each sample contained, on average, about 250,000 productive templates and 94,000 or so productive rearrangements. Study-level findings and limits: Public clonotypes (which were uncommon) either contracted or remained stable on treatment.

The CDR3 is made up of 17 amino acids. The V gene's germline CDR1 is SNHLY and CDR2 FYNNEI. Trimming removed 0 bases from V and 3 bases from J, with 15 bases in between. The method was immunoSEQ multiplex PCR; TCRdb's version includes in-frame clones alone and lacks a portion of them. The sample consists of about 140,000 clones, around 81% of them appearing once. About this clone itself: Antigen: not known.

The sequences come from PBMCs, collected after 36 months of ibrutinib treatment. The sequence was collected from a human donor with chronic lymphocytic leukemia. The chain carries TRBV2 and TRBJ1-3; possible D gene TRBD1, 5 bases. Here the CDR3 DNA reads TGTGCCAGCAGTGAAGCACGGAGGGGCGCAGGTGGAAACACCATATATTTT. Amino acids: CASSEARRGAGGNTIYF.